The sequence of this T cell receptor (beta chain) was determined in a study of OX40 agonist ivuxolimab in advanced cancers. Sequencing used immunoSEQ multiplex PCR; TCRdb keeps in-frame clones, though not all of them. The sample has 55,000 to 90,000 clones, around four fifths seen once; the top ten hold 0.35% to 0.5%. V gave up 2 bases and J gave up 7 bases, with 17 bases separating them. The CDR3 totals 15 residues. Germline V gene sequence: CDR1 MNHNY, CDR2 SVGAGI (reference sequence). J is TRBJ1-2 and V is TRBV6-6; D gene uncertain. The TCR sequence derives from an adult with an advanced solid tumor such as melanoma, head and neck, liver or kidney cancer. This specimen consisted of CD4+ or CD8+ T cells sorted from blood, obtained in a trial of the OX40 agonist ivuxolimab. CDR3 in DNA: TGTGCCAGCAGTTACGGACCCCAGTTAATGGGTGGCTACACCTTC. Its translation: CASSYGPQLMGGYTF.